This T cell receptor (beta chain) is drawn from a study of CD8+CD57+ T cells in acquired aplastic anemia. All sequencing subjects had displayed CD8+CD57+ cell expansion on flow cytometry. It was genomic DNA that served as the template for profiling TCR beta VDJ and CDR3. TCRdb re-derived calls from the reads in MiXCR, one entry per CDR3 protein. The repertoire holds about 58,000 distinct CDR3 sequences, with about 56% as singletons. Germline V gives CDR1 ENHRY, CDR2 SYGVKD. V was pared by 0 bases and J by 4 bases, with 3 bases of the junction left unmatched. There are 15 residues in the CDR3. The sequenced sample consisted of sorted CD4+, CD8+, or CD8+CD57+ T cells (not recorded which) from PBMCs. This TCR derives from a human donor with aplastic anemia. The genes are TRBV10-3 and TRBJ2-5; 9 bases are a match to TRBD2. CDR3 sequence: CAISESILAGETQYF. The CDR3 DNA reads TGTGCCATCAGTGAGTCGATACTAGCGGGAGAGACCCAGTACTTC.